This T cell receptor beta chain emerged from a study of shared clonotypes between healthy human individuals. Overall study findings and caveats: Deeper or shallower sequencing was expected to change how clonotypes are shared among donors. Represented diversity, genetic and exposure-history alike, was limited by few donors.

Trimming pared 4 bases from V and 3 bases from J, leaving 18 bases between. The germline V gene encodes CDR1 SGHKS and CDR2 YYEKEE (reference sequence). The CDR3 contains 16 residues. Sequencing was at deep level. The assay was immunoSEQ multiplex PCR, and TCRdb's table has in-frame clones only and misses some. The table includes some 510,000 clones, more than 65% detected once. Points on this clone: Its antigen remains unidentified.

The sample was PBMCs. V usage is TRBV5-5 and J usage is TRBJ2-3; the D is unclear. This clonotype was obtained from a middle-aged woman in good health. Some clones in this sample may be carry-over from other donors' samples. The CDR3 loop is CASSIAVGLMTDTQYF. The CDR3 coding sequence is TGTGCCAGCAGCATAGCCGTGGGCCTTATGACAGATACGCAGTATTTT.